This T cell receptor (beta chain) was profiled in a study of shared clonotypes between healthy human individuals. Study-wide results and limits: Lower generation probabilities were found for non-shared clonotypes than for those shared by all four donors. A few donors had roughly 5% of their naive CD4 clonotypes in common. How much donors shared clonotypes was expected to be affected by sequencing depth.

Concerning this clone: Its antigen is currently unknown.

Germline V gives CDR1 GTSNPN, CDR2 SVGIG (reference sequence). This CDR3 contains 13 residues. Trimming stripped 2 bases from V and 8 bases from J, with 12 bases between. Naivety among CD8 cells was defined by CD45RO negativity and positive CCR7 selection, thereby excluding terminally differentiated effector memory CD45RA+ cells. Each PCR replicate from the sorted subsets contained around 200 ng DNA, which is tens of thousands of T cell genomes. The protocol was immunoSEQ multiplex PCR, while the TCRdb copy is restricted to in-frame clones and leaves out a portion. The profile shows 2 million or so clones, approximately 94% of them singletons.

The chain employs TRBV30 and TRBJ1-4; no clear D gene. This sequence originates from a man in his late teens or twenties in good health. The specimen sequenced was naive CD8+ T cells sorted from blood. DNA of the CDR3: TGTGCCTGGAGTAGGCGGACGGAGGAAAAACTGTTTTTT. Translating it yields CAWSRRTEEKLFF.